These T cell receptor beta chains were read from a single sample in a study of shared clonotypes between healthy human individuals. Produced via immunoSEQ multiplex PCR; TCRdb's table is partial and in-frame only. The data hold around 2,000,000 clones, with roughly 91% observed a single time. Sequencing was performed on naive CD8+ T cells from PBMCs. These receptors all stem from a man younger than 35 in good health. Some clones in this sample may be carry-over from other donors' samples. Both conserved end residues are part of each CDR3. A D gene is named only where the DNA matches it firmly. Size tells how often a clone was seen (once, few, many) or the class of an expanded clone, and some rows leave it out.

v_gene	d_gene	abundance	j_gene	CDR3nt	CDR3aa
TRBV13	.	.	TRBJ1-5	TGTGCCAGCAGCAACTCAGGGAATCAGCCCCAGCATTTT	CASSNSGNQPQHF
TRBV28	.	.	TRBJ2-1	TGTGCCAGCAGCCTCCGGGGGTTCATAATCAATGAGCAGTTCTTC	CASSLRGFIINEQFF
TRBV27	.	.	TRBJ2-2	TGTGCCAGCAATTCCGAGGCCAACACCGGGGAGCTGTTTTTT	CASNSEANTGELFF
TRBV28	TRBD1	.	TRBJ2-7	TGTGCCAGCTGTACCGGGACAGGGGGATCCTACGAGCAGTACTTC	CASCTGTGGSYEQYF
TRBV7-9	TRBD2	.	TRBJ2-1	TGTGCCAGCACCTACGCCGGATCACTAGCGGGGGAGCAGTTCTTC	CASTYAGSLAGEQFF
TRBV15	TRBD2	once	TRBJ2-3	TGTGCCACCAAAAGAGGACCTCGGGGGGAGGATACGCAGTATTTT	CATKRGPRGEDTQYF
TRBV9	TRBD2	.	TRBJ2-7	TGTGCCAGCAGCGGACGGGAGGCGAACCTCTACGAGCAGTACTTC	CASSGREANLYEQYF
TRBV2	.	.	TRBJ2-5	TGTGCCAGCAGTGACCCGTTGATAGAACAAGAGACCCAGTACTTC	CASSDPLIEQETQYF
TRBV4-1	.	.	TRBJ1-4	TGCGCCAGCAGCCAGGTTATCTATAATAATGAAAAACTGTTTTTT	CASSQVIYNNEKLFF
TRBV9	TRBD2	.	TRBJ2-1	TGTGCCAGCAGCGGGGGACTATACAATGAGCAGTTCTTC	CASSGGLYNEQFF
TRBV7-8	.	.	TRBJ1-4	TGTGCCAGCAGCTTAACCCCGGGGACGTCGAATGAAAAACTGTTTTTT	CASSLTPGTSNEKLFF
TRBV9	TRBD2	.	TRBJ2-1	TGTGCCAGCAGCGTAGTATCAAGCGGGAGGGCCACCTACAATGAGCAGTTCTTC	CASSVVSSGRATYNEQFF
TRBV9	TRBD1	.	TRBJ2-3	TGTGCCAGCAGCGGTGACAGGGGGCTAACAGATACGCAGTATTTT	CASSGDRGLTDTQYF
TRBV5-4	TRBD1	.	TRBJ2-2	TGTGCCAGCAGCGCTGGACAGGGGTTTTCGAGGAACACCGGGGAGCTGTTTTTT	CASSAGQGFSRNTGELFF
TRBV9	TRBD1	.	TRBJ1-2	TGTGCCAGCAGCGCCGGAGACAGGGGGCTTAACTATGGCTACACCTTC	CASSAGDRGLNYGYTF
TRBV27	.	.	TRBJ2-7	TGTGCCAGCAGTTCATCAGGGGAATCCTACGAGCAGTACTTC	CASSSSGESYEQYF
TRBV4-1	TRBD1	.	TRBJ1-2	TGCGCCAGCAGCCAGGCCGGGACAGGGAGTCGCTACACCTTC	CASSQAGTGSRYTF
TRBV6-6	.	.	TRBJ2-5	TGTGCCAGCGGGGGGGCGAAAAGGGAGACCCAGTACTTC	CASGGAKRETQYF
TRBV19	.	.	TRBJ2-7	TGTGCCAGTAAGGATCGGGGAGACTACGAGCAGTACTTC	CASKDRGDYEQYF
TRBV27	TRBD2	.	TRBJ2-3	TGTGCCAGCAGTTGGTATGGACTAGCGGGAGGGGTTGTGGATACGCAGTATTTT	CASSWYGLAGGVVDTQYF
TRBV27	.	.	TRBJ2-7	TGTGCCAGCAGCCTCCGCCCCTCCTACGAGCAGTACTTC	CASSLRPSYEQYF
TRBV23-1	.	.	TRBJ1-2	TGCGCCAGCAGTCAATACAACAGGGTTCCCTATGGCTACACCTTC	CASSQYNRVPYGYTF
TRBV11-2	TRBD2	.	TRBJ2-3	TGTGCCAGCAGCCCGGGACTAGCGGGGCGCACAGATACGCAGTATTTT	CASSPGLAGRTDTQYF
TRBV19	TRBD2	.	TRBJ2-5	TGTGCCAGTAGTCCCGATTACGAGCGGGAGGGGGAGACCCAGTACTTC	CASSPDYEREGETQYF
TRBV19	.	.	TRBJ1-2	TGTGCCAGTAGTATAGCTACGGGGGTTGAGGGCTATGGCTACACCTTC	CASSIATGVEGYGYTF
TRBV2	TRBD1	.	TRBJ1-5	TGTGCCAGCAGTGAAGTGGTGGGCCAGGGGGATATCGACAATCAGCCCCAGCATTTT	CASSEVVGQGDIDNQPQHF
TRBV7-9	.	.	TRBJ2-7	TGTGCCAGCAGCTTAGGGGCAGGGGACGAGCAGTACTTC	CASSLGAGDEQYF
TRBV19	.	.	TRBJ2-7	TGTGCCAGTAGTATAGATCTTTACAGCAGCTCCTACGAGCAGTACTTC	CASSIDLYSSSYEQYF
TRBV13	.	few	TRBJ1-1	TGTGCCAGCAGCTTGGGACGCATCGACACTGAAGCTTTCTTT	CASSLGRIDTEAFF
TRBV19	TRBD2	.	TRBJ2-7	TGTGCCAGTAGTAGAGCGGGAGTCGGCGAGCAGTACTTC	CASSRAGVGEQYF
TRBV9	.	.	TRBJ1-2	TGTGCCAGCAGCCCCCCGGGGACTGGCTACACCTTC	CASSPPGTGYTF
TRBV6-6	.	.	TRBJ1-2	TGTGCCAGCAGTTACTCGGGCCCCAGCTATGGCTACACCTTC	CASSYSGPSYGYTF
TRBV7-9	.	.	TRBJ2-5	TGTGCCAGCAGCGGACGGGGGTTTCAAGAGACCCAGTACTTC	CASSGRGFQETQYF
TRBV28	.	.	TRBJ2-3	TGTGCCAGCAGTTTAACGGAGGGACAAGGGGATACGCAGTATTTT	CASSLTEGQGDTQYF
TRBV28	.	.	TRBJ2-7	TGTGCCAGCAGTTTACAGGGGTCGAGCTACGAGCAGTACTTC	CASSLQGSSYEQYF
TRBV19	.	.	TRBJ1-1	TGTGCCAGTAGTACCGTTGGCAGCGGGAACACTGAAGCTTTCTTT	CASSTVGSGNTEAFF
TRBV5-5	.	few	TRBJ2-7	TGTGCCAGCAGCTTAGGTTCGCGGGCGTTCTACGAGCAGTACTTC	CASSLGSRAFYEQYF
TRBV7-6	TRBD1	.	TRBJ2-1	TGTGCCAGCAGCTTAGGCACCTGGACAGGATGGGATGAGCAGTTCTTC	CASSLGTWTGWDEQFF
TRBV11-2	TRBD2	.	TRBJ2-7	TGTGCCAGCCGGTGGACTAGCGGAAACGAGCAGTACTTC	CASRWTSGNEQYF
TRBV16	TRBD1	.	TRBJ1-5	TGTGCCAGCAGCCAATCGGCAGGGGGTGTTCAACAGCCCCAGCATTTT	CASSQSAGGVQQPQHF
TRBV28	TRBD2	.	TRBJ2-5	TGTGCCAGCAGTTTCCCGGGGGGATTCCAAGAGACCCAGTACTTC	CASSFPGGFQETQYF
TRBV29-1	TRBD2	.	TRBJ2-1	TGCAGCCCATGGACTAGCGGGAATGAGCAGTTCTTC	CSPWTSGNEQFF
TRBV9	.	.	TRBJ2-1	TGTGCCAGCAGCGGAAGACAGACCTACAATGAGCAGTTCTTC	CASSGRQTYNEQFF
TRBV28	TRBD1	.	TRBJ1-5	TGTGCCAGCAGTTTTCTCCAGGGGGCCAAAAATCAGCCCCAGCATTTT	CASSFLQGAKNQPQHF
TRBV7-8	TRBD1	.	TRBJ2-3	TGTGCCAGCAGCTTAATACAGGGGGAAAAAGTAGATACGCAGTATTTT	CASSLIQGEKVDTQYF